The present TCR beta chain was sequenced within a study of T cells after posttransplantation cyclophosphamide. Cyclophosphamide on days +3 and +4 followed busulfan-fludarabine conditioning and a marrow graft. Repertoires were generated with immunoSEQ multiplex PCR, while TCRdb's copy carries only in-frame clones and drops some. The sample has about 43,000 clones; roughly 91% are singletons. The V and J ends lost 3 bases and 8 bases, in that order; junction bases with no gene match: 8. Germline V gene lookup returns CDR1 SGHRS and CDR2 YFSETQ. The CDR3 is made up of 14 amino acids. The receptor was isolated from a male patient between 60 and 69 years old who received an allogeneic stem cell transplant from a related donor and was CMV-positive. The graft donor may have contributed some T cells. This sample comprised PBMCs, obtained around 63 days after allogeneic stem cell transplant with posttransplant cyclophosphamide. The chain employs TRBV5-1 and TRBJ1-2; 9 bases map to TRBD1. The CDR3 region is CASSSHEDRGGYTF. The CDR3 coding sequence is TGCGCCAGCAGCTCTCACGAAGACAGGGGGGGCTACACCTTC.